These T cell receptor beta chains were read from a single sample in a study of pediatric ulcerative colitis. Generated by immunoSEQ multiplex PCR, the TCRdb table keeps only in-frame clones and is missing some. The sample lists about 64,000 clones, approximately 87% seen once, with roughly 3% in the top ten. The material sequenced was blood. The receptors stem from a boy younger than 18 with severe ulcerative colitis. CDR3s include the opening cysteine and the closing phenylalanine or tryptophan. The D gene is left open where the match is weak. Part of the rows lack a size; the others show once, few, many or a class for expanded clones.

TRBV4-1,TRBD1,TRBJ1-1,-,TGCGCCAGCAGCCACGAACAGGGGGCAGTTACGAACACTGAAGCTTTCTTT,CASSHEQGAVTNTEAFF
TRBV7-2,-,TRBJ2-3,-,TGTGCCAGCAGCTTGTTCAAATACGCGGATACGCAGTATTTT,CASSLFKYADTQYF
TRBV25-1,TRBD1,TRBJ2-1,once,TGTGCCAGCAGGACTACAGGGGGCAATGAGCAGTTCTTC,CASRTTGGNEQFF
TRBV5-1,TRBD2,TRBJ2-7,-,TGCGCCAGCAGCTTGGTCGGGCGGGGGAACGAGCAGTACTTC,CASSLVGRGNEQYF
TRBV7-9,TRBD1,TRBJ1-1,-,TGTGCCAGCAGCTTAGGAACGGGACAGGGCCACACTGAAGCTTTCTTT,CASSLGTGQGHTEAFF
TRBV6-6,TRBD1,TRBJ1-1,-,TGTGCCAGCAGTTCGGGACAGGGCAGGGAGAACACTGAAGCTTTCTTT,CASSSGQGRENTEAFF
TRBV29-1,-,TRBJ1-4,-,TGCAGCGTTGAGGAGGGCGCAACTAATGAAAAACTGTTTTTT,CSVEEGATNEKLFF
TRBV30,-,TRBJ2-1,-,TGTGCCTGGAGTGAATCAATCAATGAGCAGTTCTTC,CAWSESINEQFF
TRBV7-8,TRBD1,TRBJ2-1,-,TGTGCCAGCAGCTTGGTCTGGACAGGGGATTTGGATGAGCAGTTCTTC,CASSLVWTGDLDEQFF
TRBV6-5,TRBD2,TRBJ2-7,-,TGTGCCAGCAGTTACTCAGCTAGCGGGAGTTTCGAGCAGTACTTC,CASSYSASGSFEQYF
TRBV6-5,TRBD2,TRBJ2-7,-,TGTGCCAGCAGTTACTCGGCTAGCGGGACCTACGAGCAGTACTTC,CASSYSASGTYEQYF
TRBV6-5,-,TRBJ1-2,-,TGTGCCAGCAGTGAGGACGGGAGCTATGGCTACACCTTC,CASSEDGSYGYTF
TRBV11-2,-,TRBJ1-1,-,TGTGCCAGCAGCACCCGAATTACAGGGATTGTTGCCCCGAACACTGAAGCTTTCTTT,CASSTRITGIVAPNTEAFF
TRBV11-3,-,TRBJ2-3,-,TGTGCCAGCAGCGCCATTGACCAGGGCGGGGATACGCAGTATTTT,CASSAIDQGGDTQYF
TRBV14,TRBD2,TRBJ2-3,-,TGTGCCAGCAGCCAACCCCTCACTAGCGGGGACACAGATACGCAGTATTTT,CASSQPLTSGDTDTQYF
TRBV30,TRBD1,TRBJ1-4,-,TGTGCCTGCCTCCTCGGGACAGCTCACGTCGGAAAACTGTTTTTT,CACLLGTAHVGKLFF
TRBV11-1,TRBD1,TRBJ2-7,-,TGTGCCAGCAGCCCCAGTCGGACAGGAATCTACGAGCAGTACTTC,CASSPSRTGIYEQYF
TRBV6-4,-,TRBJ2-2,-,TGTGCCAGCAGTGAAACAGGATGGGGCACCGGGGAGCTGTTTTTT,CASSETGWGTGELFF
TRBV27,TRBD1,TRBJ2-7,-,TGTGCCAGCAGCCCCATCGGGACAGGGCCCAAAGAGCAGTACTTC,CASSPIGTGPKEQYF
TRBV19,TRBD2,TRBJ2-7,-,TGTGCCAGTAGTATATCACGGGGGGACGAGCAGTACTTC,CASSISRGDEQYF
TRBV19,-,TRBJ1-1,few,TGTGCCAGTAGTACGCGGGACGGAATGAACACTGAAGCTTTCTTT,CASSTRDGMNTEAFF
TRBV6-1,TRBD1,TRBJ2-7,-,TGTGCCAGCAGTTATGCAGGGGGCGGCGAGCAGTACTTC,CASSYAGGGEQYF
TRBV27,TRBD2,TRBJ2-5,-,TGTGCCAGTAAAGAAGGGCTAGCGGGAATGTGGGAGACCCAGTACTTC,CASKEGLAGMWETQYF
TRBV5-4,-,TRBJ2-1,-,TGTGCCAGCAGAGGACTACAGGGTGAGCAGTTCTTC,CASRGLQGEQFF
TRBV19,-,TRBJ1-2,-,TGTGCCAGTAGTAATACCGGCTTCGAAGGGGGCTACACCTTC,CASSNTGFEGGYTF
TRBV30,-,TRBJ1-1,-,TGTGCCGGTAGGGGGACGGCGTACACTGAAGCTTTCTTT,CAGRGTAYTEAFF
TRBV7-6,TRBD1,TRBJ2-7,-,TGTGCCAGCAGCCTACAGGGGGGCTACGAGCAGTACTTC,CASSLQGGYEQYF